Reported below is one TCR beta chain. Positively selected for CCR7, the CD45RO-negative cells used as naive CD8 cells excluded terminally differentiated effector memory CD45RA+ cells. This sample is part of a study of shared clonotypes between healthy human individuals. Overall study context: CD4 naive and memory got three plates each, CD8 naive two, CD8 memory one.

Germline lookup yields CDR1 SEHNR and CDR2 FQNEAQ (reference sequence). The CDR3 covers 15 residues. V gave up 4 bases and J gave up 5 bases, with 15 bases separating them. The repertoire was sequenced with immunoSEQ multiplex PCR; TCRdb's copy has only in-frame clones and lacks some. The table lists about 2 million clones, approximately 95% of them singletons, with under 1.5% in the top ten. Sequencing was performed on naive CD8+ T cells sorted from blood. This TCR was sampled from a man aged 18 to 29 in good health. The chain has TRBV7-9 and TRBJ2-1, with D possibly matching TRBD2 (5 bases). The CDR3, as DNA: TGTGCCAGCAGCTCCGGAGAGGGTCGGCACAATGAGCAGTTCTTC. It encodes CASSSGEGRHNEQFF.